The 14 T cell receptor beta chains below all came from one sample that was sequenced in a study of T cells after yellow fever vaccination. One entry per CDR3 protein results from TCRdb running MiXCR on the 5' RACE reads. The sample lists approximately 130,000 distinct CDR3 sequences; about 15% were seen once. This specimen was CD8+ T cells sorted from PBMCs, taken 5 days after the yellow fever booster vaccination. Receptors were obtained from a man between 18 and 29 years old who received the YFV17D yellow fever vaccine.

This chain links TRBV7-9 with TRBJ1-4; D not resolved. From germline, CDR1 is SEHNR and CDR2 FQNEAQ (reference sequence). Trimming left V 1 base short and J 4 bases short, with 7 bases between. The CDR3 spans 14 residues. The CDR3 region is CASSLGSLNEKLFF. Here the CDR3 DNA reads TGTGCCAGCAGCTTAGGAAGCCTTAATGAAAAACTGTTTTTT.

This clonotype was counted between two and nine times. V usage is TRBV6-2 or TRBV6-3 and J usage is TRBJ2-6; 7 nucleotides agree with TRBD1. This CDR3 has 17 amino acids. Per the germline V gene, CDR1 is MNHEY and CDR2 is SVGEGT. V lost 2 bases, J lost 0 bases, and 4 bases stayed unmatched. The CDR3 reads CASSYPGQSSGANVLTF. DNA for the CDR3: TGTGCCAGCAGTTACCCGGGACAGAGCTCTGGGGCCAACGTCCTGACTTTC.

This clonotype appeared a few times. The rearrangement uses TRBV27 and TRBJ1-1; 7 nucleotides match TRBD1. Germline CDR1 MNHEY, CDR2 SMNVEV (reference sequence). CDR3 length: 14 residues. V gave up 5 bases and J gave up 1 base; unmatched junction bases: 4. The CDR3 DNA is TGTGCCAGCAGTATACAGGGGACGAACACTGAAGCTTTCTTT. It specifies CASSIQGTNTEAFF.

This clonotype was observed a few times. V is TRBV29-1 and J is TRBJ2-1; a weak D match, TRBD2 (5 bases). Trimming stripped 3 bases from V and 2 bases from J, with 14 bases between. The CDR3 sequence is 15 residues long. Germline values: CDR1 SQVTM, CDR2 ANQGSEA. CDR3 residues: CSVDSGIGPYNEQFF. The CDR3 DNA sequence: TGCAGCGTTGATTCCGGGATCGGACCCTACAATGAGCAGTTCTTC.

J is TRBJ2-7 and V is TRBV20-1; TRBD1 might be the D (5 bases). Germline loops: CDR1 DFQATT, CDR2 SNEGSKA (reference sequence). This CDR3 spans 13 amino acids. V was cut by 4 bases and J by 4 bases, with 14 bases left in between. Written as DNA, the CDR3 is TGCAGTGCTACGACACGGGCAGGGTACGAGCAGTACTTC. Amino acids: CSATTRAGYEQYF.

The table lists this clonotype with a few counts. CDR3 protein: CASRDTGTGVSLNEQFF. The CDR3 coding sequence is TGTGCCAGCAGGGACACCGGGACAGGGGTATCCCTCAATGAGCAGTTCTTC. The chain uses TRBV2 and TRBJ2-1; 10 bases match TRBD1. The CDR3 runs to 17 residues. V was clipped by 6 bases and J by 6 bases; unmatched bases: 14. Germline V gene data show CDR1 as SNHLY and CDR2 as FYNNEI. The full variable domain, rest sourced from reference TRBV2 and TRBJ2-1, is EPEVTQTPSHQVTQMGQEVILRCVPISNHLYFYWYRQILGQKVEFLVSFYNNEISEKSEIFDDQFSVERPDGSNFTLKIRSTKLEDSAMYFCASRDTGTGVSLNEQFFGPGTRLTVL.

This clonotype was recorded a few times. The chain couples TRBV12-3 or TRBV12-4 to TRBJ1-1; D is ambiguous. The CDR3 has 13 amino acids. V dropped 0 bases and J dropped 7 bases, with 9 bases sitting between them. Here the CDR3 reads CASSLAGRNEAFF. In DNA, the CDR3 is TGTGCCAGCAGTTTAGCGGGTAGAAATGAAGCTTTCTTT.

The chain employs TRBV18 and TRBJ2-7; the match to TRBD2 covers 8 bases. V lost 6 bases and J lost 5; bases outside the gene matches: 9. This CDR3 is 14 amino acids long. CDR1 is KGHSH, CDR2 LQKENI, per germline. This CDR3 is CASSAGGGNNEQYV. The CDR3 nucleotides are TGTGCCAGCTCCGCTGGCGGGGGGAACAACGAGCAGTACGTC.

Only a few counts were recorded for this clonotype. V gene TRBV7-9 combines with J gene TRBJ2-1; D may be TRBD2 (5 bases). The CDR3 spans 12 residues. Germline assignment: CDR1 SEHNR and CDR2 FQNEAQ (reference sequence). Trimming shortened V by 2 bases and J by 10 bases, and 9 bases separated the two germline ends. CDR3 amino acids: CASSLTGSEQFF. The CDR3 region has the DNA TGTGCCAGCAGCTTAACGGGGAGCGAGCAGTTCTTC. Filled out from reference TRBV7-9 and TRBJ2-1, the complete variable domain reads DTGVSQNPRHKITKRGQNVTFRCDPISEHNRLYWYRQTLGQGPEFLTYFQNEAQLEKSRLLSDRFSAERPKGSFSTLEIQRTEQGDSAMYLCASSLTGSEQFFGPGTRLTVL.

This sequence joins TRBV7-2 and TRBJ2-1; a weak D match, TRBD1 (6 bases). Germline CDR1 SGHTA, CDR2 FQGNSA. This CDR3 comprises 13 residues. Trimming removed 5 bases from V and 8 bases from J, with 13 bases in between. The CDR3 loop reads CASSEGQYDEQFF. The CDR3 bases are TGTGCCAGCAGCGAAGGACAGTACGATGAGCAGTTCTTC.

The chain carries TRBV15 and TRBJ2-1, with D tentatively TRBD2 (6 bases). The CDR3 extends over 17 amino acids. Germline-derived CDR1 and CDR2 are LNHNV and YYDKDF (reference sequence). The ends were cut back, 3 bases at V and 2 bases at J, with 17 bases in the middle. This CDR3 is CATSRESSASPYNEQFF. In DNA form, the CDR3 reads TGTGCCACCAGCAGGGAATCTAGCGCGAGTCCCTACAATGAGCAGTTCTTC.

This clonotype was seen a handful of times. V is TRBV4-3 and J is TRBJ2-3; D gene unclear. Trimming removed 4 bases at V and 4 bases at J, with 9 bases between. The CDR3 extends over 13 amino acids. The germline gives CDR1 LGHNA, CDR2 YSLEER. This CDR3 is CASSLSVPDTQYF. DNA for the CDR3: TGCGCCAGCAGCCTGTCGGTACCAGATACGCAGTATTTT.

This chain uses TRBV7-3 with TRBJ2-7, with 7 bases matching TRBD1. The CDR3 contains 15 residues. Germline values: CDR1 SGHTA, CDR2 FQGTGA. The J segment lost 3 bases and the V segment lost 5 bases, leaving 10 bases of the junction unmatched. CDR3 in DNA: TGTGCCAGCAGCCATGACAGGGTCGGAATCTACGAGCAGTACTTC. This gives the protein CASSHDRVGIYEQYF.

In its sample, this clonotype was seen many times. The chain carries TRBV4-2 and TRBJ2-1; D gene ambiguous. Trimming took off 0 bases at V and 15 bases at J, with 24 bases between the two ends. CDR3 length equals 16 residues. Germline V lookup: CDR1 LGHNA, CDR2 YNFKEQ. CDR3 sequence (DNA): TGTGCCAGCAGCCAAGATCCCAGAGGATCCCAAGAGATATGGTTCTTC. As protein: CASSQDPRGSQEIWFF.